What follows is one T cell receptor (beta chain) and its context. Its specificity is unknown. This sample was taken from a study of cytomegalovirus exposure and HLA in healthy donors. PCR primers comprised 60 Vbeta and 13 Jbeta primers. The protocol was immunoSEQ multiplex PCR, while the TCRdb copy is restricted to in-frame clones and leaves out a portion. Of around 180,000 clones listed, roughly 86% were seen once; the top ten hold 4.8%. Trimming removed 0 bases from V and 3 bases from J, with 11 bases in between. Per germline, CDR1 LGHNT and CDR2 FRNRAP. This CDR3 is 15 amino acids long. Study findings and constraints: A prior analysis recorded that most TCR beta V segments were productive about 87% or about 30% of the time. Other equally common chains were less clonally expanded than HLA-associated TCR beta chains, a later analysis showed. Later analysis identified a missense DCLRE1C variant that was linked to TCR beta V- and J-gene trimming. When a later analysis was performed, an Asian-associated ancestry cluster reportedly had fewer N-insertions than the approximately 700-donor mean.

The J gene is TRBJ1-1, the V gene TRBV12-5, with D possibly TRBD1 on 5 matching bases. The TCR sequence derives from a girl aged 5-17 years in good health and CMV-seropositive. The sequencing sample was made of PBMCs. CDR3 sequence reads: CASGLVWGADTEAFF. Here the CDR3 DNA reads TGTGCTAGTGGTTTGGTATGGGGCGCCGACACTGAAGCTTTCTTT.